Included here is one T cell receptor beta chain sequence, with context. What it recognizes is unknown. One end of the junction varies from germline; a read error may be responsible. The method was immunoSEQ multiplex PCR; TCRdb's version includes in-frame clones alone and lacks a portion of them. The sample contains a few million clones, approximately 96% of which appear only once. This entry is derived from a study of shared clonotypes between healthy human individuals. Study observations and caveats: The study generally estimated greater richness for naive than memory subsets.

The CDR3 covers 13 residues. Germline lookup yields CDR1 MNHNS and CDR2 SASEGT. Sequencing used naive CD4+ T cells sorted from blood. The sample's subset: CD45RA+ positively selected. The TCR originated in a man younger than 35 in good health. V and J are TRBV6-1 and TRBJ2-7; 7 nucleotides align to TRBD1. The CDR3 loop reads CASSEDLSSRGLF. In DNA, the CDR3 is TGTGCCAGCAGTGAGGACCTGAGCAGTAGGGGGCTCTTC.